The next 19 T cell receptor beta chains were all read from a single sample in a study of CD8 T cells in ankylosing spondylitis. Each CDR3 protein gets one entry after TCRdb re-called the 5' RACE reads with MiXCR. The sample lists 300,000 to 400,000 distinct CDR3 sequences; 20% to 25% were seen once. Material for sequencing was blood, either unsorted or a sorted T cell fraction (not recorded which). These receptors were obtained from a male donor with ankylosing spondylitis or in good health (not recorded which).

This clonotype was seen a handful of times. V usage is TRBV12-3 or TRBV12-4 and J usage is TRBJ2-5, with 13 bases identical to TRBD2. Trimming cost V 5 bases and J 1 base; bases outside gene matches: 4. CDR3 size: 16 residues. CDR3 amino acids: CASSHTSGGAQETQYF. The CDR3 DNA reads as TGTGCCAGCAGTCACACTAGCGGGGGGGCCCAAGAGACCCAGTACTTC.

In its sample, this clonotype was seen a few times. V and J are TRBV4-2 and TRBJ2-2, with 7 bases fitting TRBD1. The CDR3 has 17 amino acids. Germline assignment: CDR1 LGHNA and CDR2 YNFKEQ. Trimming at V came to 2 bases and at J to 1 base, leaving 7 bases not matched to a gene. The CDR3 reads CASSQLYRDRNTGELFF. CDR3 DNA sequence: TGTGCCAGCAGCCAACTTTACCGGGACAGGAACACCGGGGAGCTGTTTTTT.

The sample holds a few counts of this clonotype. The V and J genes are TRBV4-1 and TRBJ2-7; 7 nucleotides match TRBD2. The J segment lost 2 bases and the V segment lost 6 bases, leaving 7 bases of the junction unmatched. The CDR3 extends over 14 amino acids. Germline V gene data show CDR1 as MGHRA and CDR2 as YSYEKL. CDR3 sequence reads: CASSPRAGAYEQYF. The DNA of the CDR3 is TGCGCCAGCAGTCCGCGGGCGGGAGCCTACGAGCAGTACTTC.

The chain has TRBV20-1 and TRBJ2-1; D call uncertain. The germline CDR1 and CDR2 sequences are DFQATT and SNEGSKA (reference sequence). V lost 4 bases and J 0 bases, leaving 13 bases between the germline ends. The CDR3 extends over 15 amino acids. The CDR3 bases are TGCAGTGCTAATCCGGGCGCCTACTCCTACAATGAGCAGTTCTTC. Translated: CSANPGAYSYNEQFF.

The V call is TRBV7-9, the J call TRBJ2-4, with D perhaps TRBD1 or TRBD2 (5 bases each). Germline CDR1 SEHNR, CDR2 FQNEAQ (reference sequence). This CDR3 comprises 14 residues. The V and J ends lost 4 bases and 8 bases respectively, with 15 bases between them. DNA of the CDR3: TGTGCCAGCAGCTCGACGCCAAGAGGGGACATTCAGTACTTC. Protein product: CASSSTPRGDIQYF. The full variable domain, rest sourced from reference TRBV7-9 and TRBJ2-4, is DTGVSQNPRHKITKRGQNVTFRCDPISEHNRLYWYRQTLGQGPEFLTYFQNEAQLEKSRLLSDRFSAERPKGSFSTLEIQRTEQGDSAMYLCASSSTPRGDIQYFGAGTRLSVL.

The chain is built from TRBV7-9 and TRBJ1-1; no clear D. CDR3 length: 17 residues. V was clipped by 6 bases and J by 1 base, with 21 bases between them. From germline, CDR1 is SEHNR and CDR2 FQNEAQ (reference sequence). In nucleotides, the CDR3 is TGTGCCAGCAGTTACCGTCTGGTGGATAGTTCGAACACTGAAGCTTTCTTT. Residues: CASSYRLVDSSNTEAFF.

This clonotype came up a few times. This rearrangement joins TRBV13 to TRBJ2-2, with D possibly TRBD1 on 6 matching bases. Germline V lookup: CDR1 PRHDT, CDR2 FYEKMQ (reference sequence). The CDR3 extends over 17 amino acids. Trimming removed 0 bases at V and 2 bases at J, with 13 bases between. CDR3: CASSLGPGTQNTGELFF. CDR3 coding DNA: TGTGCCAGCAGCTTAGGCCCCGGGACACAAAACACCGGGGAGCTGTTTTTT.

This clonotype was detected a few times. The chain couples TRBV20-1 to TRBJ2-3; no definite D call. Germline CDR1 reads DFQATT; CDR2 reads SNEGSKA (reference sequence). The CDR3 is made up of 13 amino acids. V lost 3 bases to trimming and J lost 3 bases, with 10 bases between them. For the CDR3, the DNA is TGCAGTGCTAGGGCCTTAGGGACAGATACGCAGTATTTT. Translating gives CSARALGTDTQYF.

This clonotype was observed a few times. The chain links TRBV12-3 or TRBV12-4 to TRBJ2-7, with D possibly TRBD1 on 6 matching bases. The CDR3 loop spans 11 amino acids. Trimming pared 5 bases from V and 6 bases from J, leaving 8 bases between. CDR3 sequence reads: CASSRGSEQYF. The CDR3, as DNA: TGTGCCAGCAGTAGGGGGTCCGAGCAGTACTTC.

A few counts support this clonotype. The rearrangement joins TRBV29-1 to TRBJ1-2; D is perhaps TRBD1 (6 bases). Per the germline V gene, CDR1 is SQVTM and CDR2 is ANQGSEA. This CDR3 has 12 amino acids. The V gene lost 7 bases and the J gene lost 1 base, with 10 bases spanning the gap. In DNA form, the CDR3 reads TGCAGCGGGGGGGCCGATAACTATGGCTACACCTTC. Its protein is CSGGADNYGYTF.

This chain connects TRBV3-1 to TRBJ2-1; 9 nucleotides match TRBD2. After removal of 0 bases from V and 4 bases from J, the junction contained 4 bases not matched to a gene. The CDR3 extends over 16 amino acids. Per the germline V gene, CDR1 is LGHDT and CDR2 is YNNKEL (reference sequence). The CDR3 coding sequence is TGTGCCAGCAGCCAAGAGTTAGCGGGGGCTTACAATGAGCAGTTCTTC. Translated, it gives CASSQELAGAYNEQFF.

The chain carries TRBV5-1 and TRBJ2-5, with a possible D match to TRBD1 (5 bases). Germline V gene lookup returns CDR1 SGHRS and CDR2 YFSETQ. The CDR3 has 14 residues. V lost 0 bases and J lost 5, with 11 bases in between. This chain's CDR3 is CASSLEGVYETQYF. CDR3 bases: TGCGCCAGCAGCTTGGAAGGGGTTTATGAGACCCAGTACTTC.

This clonotype was counted between two and nine times. This chain uses TRBV2 with TRBJ2-4; no definite D call. CDR3 size: 12 residues. CDR1 is SNHLY and CDR2 is FYNNEI in the germline V gene. Trimming pared 4 bases from V and 7 bases from J, leaving 8 bases between. The CDR3 coding sequence is TGTGCCAGCAGTGGAAGGCTGAACATTCAGTACTTC. Its protein product is CASSGRLNIQYF.

J is TRBJ2-7 and V is TRBV9; D remains ambiguous. V lost 0 bases and J lost 0, with 7 bases in between. The CDR3 is 14 residues long. Germline lookup yields CDR1 SGDLS and CDR2 YYNGEE. CDR3 region: CASSVEGVSYEQYF. The CDR3 coding sequence is TGTGCCAGCAGCGTAGAGGGCGTCTCCTACGAGCAGTACTTC.

This clonotype was recorded a few times. The CDR3 bases are TGTGCCAGCAGCTTGGGCGGGGCCCTAGGTGAGCAGTTCTTC. Its protein is CASSLGGALGEQFF. The chain links TRBV7-9 to TRBJ2-1, with a possible D match to TRBD2 (6 bases). Germline values: CDR1 SEHNR, CDR2 FQNEAQ (reference sequence). This CDR3 spans 14 amino acids. Trimming removed 3 bases at V and 9 bases at J, with 15 bases between.

The chain carries TRBV11-2 and TRBJ2-2; 9 nucleotides match TRBD2. The CDR3 is made up of 15 amino acids. Germline V gives CDR1 SGHAT, CDR2 FQNNGV. With V trimmed by 2 bases and J by 4 bases, 2 bases remained unmatched. The CDR3 nucleotides are TGTGCCAGCAGCTTACAGCGGGGGGCCACCGGGGAGCTGTTTTTT. As protein: CASSLQRGATGELFF.

This clonotype was detected a few times. The chain carries TRBV24-1 and TRBJ2-2; D ambiguous. The CDR3 extends over 15 amino acids. Trimming stripped 0 bases from V and 1 base from J, with 5 bases between. Germline CDR1 and CDR2: KGHDR and SFDVKD. Here the CDR3 reads CATSDLDLNTGELFF. CDR3 DNA sequence: TGTGCCACCAGTGATTTGGACCTGAACACCGGGGAGCTGTTTTTT.

A few counts support this clonotype. CDR3 sequence reads: CASSLVPRSYNEQFF. DNA for the CDR3: TGTGCCAGCAGCTTAGTGCCCAGGAGTTACAATGAGCAGTTCTTC. V is TRBV7-9 and J is TRBJ2-1; D unresolved. V gave up 1 base and J gave up 4 bases, with 11 bases separating them. CDR1 is SEHNR, CDR2 FQNEAQ, per germline (reference sequence). This CDR3 is 15 amino acids long.

V gene TRBV20-1 combines with J gene TRBJ2-7, with D perhaps assigned TRBD1 or TRBD2 (6 bases each). Per the germline V gene, CDR1 is DFQATT and CDR2 is SNEGSKA (reference sequence). The CDR3 consists of 13 residues. V shed 6 bases and J shed 3 bases, with 15 bases lying between them. CDR3 loop: CSAAEGGIYEQYF. CDR3 DNA: TGCAGTGCGGCGGAGGGGGGTATCTACGAGCAGTACTTC.